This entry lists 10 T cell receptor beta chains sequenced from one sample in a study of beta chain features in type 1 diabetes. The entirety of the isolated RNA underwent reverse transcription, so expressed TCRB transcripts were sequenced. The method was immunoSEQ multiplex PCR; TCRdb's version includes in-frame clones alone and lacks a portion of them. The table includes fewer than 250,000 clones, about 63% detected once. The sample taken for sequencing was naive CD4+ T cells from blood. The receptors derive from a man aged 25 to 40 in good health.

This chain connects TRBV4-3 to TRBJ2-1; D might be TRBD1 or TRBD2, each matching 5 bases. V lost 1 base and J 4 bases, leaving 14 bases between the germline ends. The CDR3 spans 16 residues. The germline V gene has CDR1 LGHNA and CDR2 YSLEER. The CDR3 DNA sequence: TGCGCCAGCAGCCAAGTGCGAGGGACCGGATACAATGAGCAGTTCTTC. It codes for CASSQVRGTGYNEQFF.

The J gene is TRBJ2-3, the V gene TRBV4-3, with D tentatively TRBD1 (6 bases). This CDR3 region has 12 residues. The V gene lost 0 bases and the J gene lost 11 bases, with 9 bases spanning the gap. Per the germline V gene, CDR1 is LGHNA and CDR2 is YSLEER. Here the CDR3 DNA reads TGCGCCAGCAGCCAAGATGACAGGAGGCAGTATTTT. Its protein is CASSQDDRRQYF.

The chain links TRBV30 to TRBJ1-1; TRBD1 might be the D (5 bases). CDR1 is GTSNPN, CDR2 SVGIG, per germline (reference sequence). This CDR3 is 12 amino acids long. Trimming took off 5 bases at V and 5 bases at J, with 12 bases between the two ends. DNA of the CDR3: TGTGCCTGGTACCCGGGGGGAACTGAAGCTTTCTTT. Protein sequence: CAWYPGGTEAFF.

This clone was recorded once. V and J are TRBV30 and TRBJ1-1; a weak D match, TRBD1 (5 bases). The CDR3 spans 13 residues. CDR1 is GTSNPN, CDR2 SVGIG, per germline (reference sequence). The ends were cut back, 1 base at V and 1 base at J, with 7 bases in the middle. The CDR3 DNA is TGTGCCTGGAGTGACAGGCCGAACACTGAAGCTTTCTTT. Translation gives CAWSDRPNTEAFF.

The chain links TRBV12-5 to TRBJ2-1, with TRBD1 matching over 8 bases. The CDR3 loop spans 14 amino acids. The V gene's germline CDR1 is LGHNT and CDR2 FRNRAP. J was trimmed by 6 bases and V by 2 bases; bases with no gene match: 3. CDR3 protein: CASGLTTGGNEQFF. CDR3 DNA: TGTGCTAGTGGTTTGACCACAGGGGGCAATGAGCAGTTCTTC.

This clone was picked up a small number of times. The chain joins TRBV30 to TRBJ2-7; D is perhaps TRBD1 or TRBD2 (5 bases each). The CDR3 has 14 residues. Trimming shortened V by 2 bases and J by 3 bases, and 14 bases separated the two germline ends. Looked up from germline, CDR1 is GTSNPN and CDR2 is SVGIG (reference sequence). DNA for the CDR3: TGTGCCTGGAGTCGGGAACAGGCCCGCTACGAGCAGTACTTC. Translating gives CAWSREQARYEQYF.

CDR3 region: CASSVAPGRPGGANVLTF. CDR3 sequence (DNA): TGTGCCAGCAGCGTAGCCCCCGGGCGGCCGGGTGGGGCCAACGTCCTGACTTTC. The chain is built from TRBV9 and TRBJ2-6; D unclear. The CDR3 is made up of 18 amino acids. Germline CDR1 and CDR2: SGDLS and YYNGEE. The ends were cut back, 0 bases at V and 3 bases at J, with 16 bases in the middle. The variable domain in full, completed from reference TRBV9 and TRBJ2-6, reads DSGVTQTPKHLITATGQRVTLRCSPRSGDLSVYWYQQSLDQGLQFLIQYYNGEERAKGNILERFSAQQFPDLHSELNLSSLELGDSALYFCASSVAPGRPGGANVLTFGAGSRLTVL.

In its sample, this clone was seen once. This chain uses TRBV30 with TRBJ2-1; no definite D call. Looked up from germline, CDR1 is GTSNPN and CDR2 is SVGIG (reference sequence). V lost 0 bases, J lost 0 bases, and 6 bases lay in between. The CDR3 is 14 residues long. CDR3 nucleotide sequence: TGTGCCTGGAGTGTTGAGAGCTCCTACAATGAGCAGTTCTTC. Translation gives CAWSVESSYNEQFF.

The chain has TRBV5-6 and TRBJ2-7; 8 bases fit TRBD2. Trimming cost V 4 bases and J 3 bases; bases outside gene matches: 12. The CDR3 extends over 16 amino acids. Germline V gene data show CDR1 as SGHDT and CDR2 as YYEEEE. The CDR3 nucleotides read TGTGCCAGCAGCACCGGACTAGCCGATACCAACTACGAGCAGTACTTC. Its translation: CASSTGLADTNYEQYF.

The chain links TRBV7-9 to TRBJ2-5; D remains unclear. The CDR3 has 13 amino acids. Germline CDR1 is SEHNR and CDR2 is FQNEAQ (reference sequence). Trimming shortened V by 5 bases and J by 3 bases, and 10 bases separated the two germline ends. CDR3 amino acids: CASSVGSKETQYF. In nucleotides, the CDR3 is TGTGCCAGCAGCGTGGGCAGCAAAGAGACCCAGTACTTC.